This paragraph covers one T cell receptor beta chain sequence. This sample stems from a study of blood T cell repertoires in COVID-19. Study-level background: Donors in the United States, Italy and Spain gave samples during acute or convalescent COVID-19. The analysed material was cDNA or gDNA that came from T cells, B-cell-depleted T cells, or PBMCs.

This CDR3 region has 15 residues. In germline, CDR1 is GTSNPN, CDR2 SVGIG (reference sequence). V gave up 2 bases and J gave up 7 bases, with 18 bases separating them. Libraries were prepared by immunoSEQ multiplex PCR; TCRdb keeps only in-frame clonotypes and omits some of them. Of 440,000 or so clones in the sample, roughly 90% are singletons; the top ten hold approximately 1.5%. Seattle's cohort entered during active infection and was followed longitudinally. This TCR derives from a woman in her forties with COVID-19, enrolled during active disease. The V and J genes are TRBV30 and TRBJ1-5, with a possible D match to TRBD1 (5 bases). Material for sequencing was peripheral blood. CDR3 DNA: TGTGCCTGGAGTCTAAGGGGTCAGGGAGGGCAGCCCCAGCATTTT. This translates into CAWSLRGQGGQPQHF. Together with reference TRBV30 and TRBJ1-5, the CDR3 gives the full variable domain: SQTIHQWPATLVQPVGSPLSLECTVEGTSNPNLYWYRQAAGRGLQLLFYSVGIGQISSEVPQNLSASRPQDRQFILSSKKLLLSDSGFYLCAWSLRGQGGQPQHFGDGTRLSIL.